The present T cell receptor beta chain was sequenced within a study of beta chain features in type 1 diabetes. Overall study context: Examination covered over 85,000,000 sorted cells spanning all samples. Notes on the study in general: TCRB CDR3s from Type 1 diabetes patients were moderately but significantly shorter in all four CD4+ subsets. There were fewer insertions and more deletions at the VDJ junctions of type 1 diabetes patients.

This clone was seen more than once but under ten times. The antigen remains unidentified. Staining for CD45RO/CCR7/CD25/CD127/CD95/CD27 allowed sorting of CD4+ naive, central memory, regulatory and stem cell-like memory cells. As every portion of the isolated RNA was reverse transcribed, the sequencing read expressed TCRB transcripts. The data were produced by immunoSEQ multiplex PCR, yet TCRdb's version contains in-frame clones alone and is incomplete. The sample shows under 850,000 clones, 13% of them seen only once. CDR1 and CDR2 (germline): GTSNPN, SVGIG (reference sequence). Trimming at V came to 5 bases and at J to 3 bases, leaving 9 bases not matched to a gene. This CDR3 is built from 14 residues.

The rearrangement joins TRBV30 to TRBJ1-1; 7 bases align to TRBD1. Material for sequencing was naive CD4+ T cells from blood. This TCR came from a man in his late teens or twenties with type 1 diabetes. The CDR3 bases are TGTGCCTGGGTGTTAACAGGGGTTTACACTGAAGCTTTCTTT. This sequence encodes CAWVLTGVYTEAFF.